The following is a TCR beta chain sequence with its context. This entry belongs to a study of technical replicates of blood from four donors. Sequencing used immunoSEQ multiplex PCR; TCRdb keeps in-frame clones, though not all of them. This sample has tens of thousands of clones, with 92% found just once. This CDR3 comprises 15 residues. Per germline, CDR1 SEHNR and CDR2 FQNEAQ (reference sequence). Trimming at V came to 1 base and at J to 6 bases, leaving 6 bases not matched to a gene. The TCR sequence derives from a human donor in good health. Sequencing used T cells isolated from PBMCs. V and J are TRBV7-9 and TRBJ2-4; TRBD2 aligns across 7 bases. Written as DNA, the CDR3 is TGTGCCAGCAGCTTAGGCCTCGGGGGGACAAACATTCAGTACTTC. It specifies CASSLGLGGTNIQYF.